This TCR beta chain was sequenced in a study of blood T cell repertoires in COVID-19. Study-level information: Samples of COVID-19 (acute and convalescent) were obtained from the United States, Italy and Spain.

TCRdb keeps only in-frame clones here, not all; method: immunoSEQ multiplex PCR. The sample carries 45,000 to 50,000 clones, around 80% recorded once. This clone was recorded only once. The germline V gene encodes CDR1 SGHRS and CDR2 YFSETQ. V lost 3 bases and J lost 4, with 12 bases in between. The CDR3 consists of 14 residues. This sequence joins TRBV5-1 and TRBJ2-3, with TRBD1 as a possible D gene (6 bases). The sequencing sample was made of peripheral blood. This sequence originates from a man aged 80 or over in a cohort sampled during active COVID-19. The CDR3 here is CASSSGVVADTQYF. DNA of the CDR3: TGCGCCAGCAGCTCAGGGGTGGTCGCAGATACGCAGTATTTT. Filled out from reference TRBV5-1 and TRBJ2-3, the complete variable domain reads KAGVTQTPRYLIKTRGQQVTLSCSPISGHRSVSWYQQTPGQGLQFLFEYFSETQRNKGNFPGRFSGRQFSNSRSEMNVSTLELGDSALYLCASSSGVVADTQYFGPGTRLTVL.